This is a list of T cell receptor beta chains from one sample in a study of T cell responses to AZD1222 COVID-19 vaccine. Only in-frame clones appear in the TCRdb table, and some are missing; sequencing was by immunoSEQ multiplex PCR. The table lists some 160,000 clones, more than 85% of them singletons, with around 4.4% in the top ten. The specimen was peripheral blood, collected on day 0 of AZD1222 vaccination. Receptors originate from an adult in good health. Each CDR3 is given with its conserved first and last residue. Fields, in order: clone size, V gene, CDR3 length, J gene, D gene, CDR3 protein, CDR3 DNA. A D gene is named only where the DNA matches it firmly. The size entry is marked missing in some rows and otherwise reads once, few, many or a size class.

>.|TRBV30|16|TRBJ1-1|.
CACELPGLRKNTEAFF
TGTGCCTGCGAACTTCCGGGACTACGGAAGAACACTGAAGCTTTCTTT
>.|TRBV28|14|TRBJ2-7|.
CASSRSSSGYEQYF
TGTGCCAGCAGCCGTTCCTCTTCGGGATACGAGCAGTACTTC
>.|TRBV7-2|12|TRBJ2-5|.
CASSRFQETQYF
TGTGCCAGCAGCCGGTTCCAAGAGACCCAGTACTTC
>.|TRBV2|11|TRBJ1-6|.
CASSEGWALHF
TGTGCCAGCAGTGAAGGCTGGGCCCTCCACTTT
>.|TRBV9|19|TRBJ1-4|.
CASSALGTRTAGTNEKLFF
TGTGCCAGCAGCGCCTTAGGGACACGCACAGCGGGCACTAATGAAAAACTGTTTTTT
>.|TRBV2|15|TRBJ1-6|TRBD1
CASAYQGVYNSPLHF
TGTGCCAGCGCCTACCAGGGGGTTTATAATTCACCCCTCCACTTT
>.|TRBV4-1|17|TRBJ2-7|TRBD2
CASSQINPGTSWHEQYF
TGCGCCAGCAGCCAAATCAACCCCGGGACTAGCTGGCACGAGCAGTACTTC
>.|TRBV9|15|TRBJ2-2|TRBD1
CASSPRGLNTGELFF
TGTGCCAGCAGCCCCAGGGGGCTGAATACCGGGGAGCTGTTTTTT
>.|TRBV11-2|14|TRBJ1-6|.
CASCPRRGNSPLHF
TGTGCCAGCTGCCCCCGGCGGGGAAATTCACCCCTCCACTTT
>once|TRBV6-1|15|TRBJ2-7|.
CASSEPGQGGKEQYF
TGTGCCAGCAGTGAACCCGGCCAGGGGGGTAAAGAACAGTACTTC
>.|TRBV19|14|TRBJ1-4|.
CASAQGRTNEKLFF
TGTGCCAGCGCCCAGGGGAGGACTAATGAAAAACTGTTTTTT
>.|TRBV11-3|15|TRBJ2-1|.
CASSLVSWGYNEQFF
TGTGCCAGCAGCTTAGTCTCGTGGGGCTACAATGAGCAGTTCTTC
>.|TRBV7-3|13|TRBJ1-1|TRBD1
CASRFTGGSEAFF
TGTGCCAGCAGATTTACAGGGGGCTCTGAAGCTTTCTTT
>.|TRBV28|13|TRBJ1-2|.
CASKIDGTYGYTF
TGTGCCAGCAAGATAGACGGGACCTATGGCTACACCTTC
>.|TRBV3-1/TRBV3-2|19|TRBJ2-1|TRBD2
CASRRRDSLAGGPNNEQFF
TGTGCCAGCAGGCGGCGGGACAGTCTAGCGGGAGGGCCGAACAATGAGCAGTTCTTC
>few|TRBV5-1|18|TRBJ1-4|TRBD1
CASSSTNTGAATNEKLFF
TGCGCCAGCAGCTCAACGAACACAGGGGCTGCAACTAATGAAAAACTGTTTTTT
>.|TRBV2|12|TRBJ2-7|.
CASSFERDEQYF
TGTGCCAGCAGTTTCGAGAGGGACGAGCAGTACTTC
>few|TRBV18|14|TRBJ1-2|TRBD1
CASSPGQGSHGYTF
TGTGCCAGCTCACCAGGACAGGGGTCCCATGGCTACACCTTC
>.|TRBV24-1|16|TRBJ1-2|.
CATSDTVGVGLGGYTF
TGTGCCACCAGTGATACAGTAGGGGTAGGATTAGGTGGCTACACCTTC
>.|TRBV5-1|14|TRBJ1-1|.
CASSLVPGSTEAFF
TGCGCCAGCAGCTTGGTTCCGGGATCCACTGAAGCTTTCTTT
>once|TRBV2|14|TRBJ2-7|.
CASSAQRVAYEQYF
TGTGCCAGCAGTGCGCAAAGGGTGGCCTACGAGCAGTACTTC
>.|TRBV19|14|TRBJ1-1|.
CASSIGGMNTEAFF
TGTGCCAGTAGTATCGGGGGTATGAACACTGAAGCTTTCTTT
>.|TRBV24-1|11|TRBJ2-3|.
CATGGTDTQYF
TGTGCCACCGGTGGCACAGATACGCAGTATTTT
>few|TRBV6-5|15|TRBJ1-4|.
CASSPRDPAARKLFF
TGTGCCAGCAGCCCCAGGGACCCTGCTGCGCGGAAACTGTTTTTT
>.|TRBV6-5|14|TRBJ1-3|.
CASSRTGSGNTIYF
TGTGCCAGCAGCCGTACAGGGTCTGGAAACACCATATATTTT
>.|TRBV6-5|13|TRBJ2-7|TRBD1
CASSPGTVYEQYF
TGTGCCAGCAGCCCGGGGACAGTCTACGAGCAGTACTTC
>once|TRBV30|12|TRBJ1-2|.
CARGTVKNGYTF
TGTGCCCGTGGGACCGTGAAAAATGGCTACACCTTC
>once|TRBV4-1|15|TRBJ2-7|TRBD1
CASSPGTGGTYEQYF
TGCGCCAGCAGCCCCGGGACAGGGGGCACCTACGAGCAGTACTTC
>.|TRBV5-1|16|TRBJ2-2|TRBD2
CASSQTSGRNTGELFF
TGCGCCAGCAGCCAGACTAGCGGGAGGAACACCGGGGAGCTGTTTTTT
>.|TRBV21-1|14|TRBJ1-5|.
CASPFRQTNQPQHF
TGTGCCAGCCCCTTCAGACAGACCAATCAGCCCCAGCATTTT
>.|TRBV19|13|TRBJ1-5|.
CASSSREQQPQHF
TGTGCCAGTAGTAGCAGGGAGCAACAGCCCCAGCATTTT
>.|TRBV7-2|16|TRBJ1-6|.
CASSLRLGADRSPLHF
TGTGCCAGCAGCTTACGCCTGGGGGCGGATCGTTCACCCCTCCACTTT
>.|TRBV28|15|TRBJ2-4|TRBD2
CASRAGLAGGNIQYF
TGTGCCAGCAGGGCGGGCCTAGCGGGAGGAAACATTCAGTACTTC
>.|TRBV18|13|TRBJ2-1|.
CASSQLTTVEQFF
TGTGCCAGCTCACAGCTCACGACGGTTGAGCAGTTCTTC
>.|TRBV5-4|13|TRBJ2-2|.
CASSFLSGGELFF
TGTGCCAGCAGCTTCCTCTCGGGCGGGGAGCTGTTTTTT
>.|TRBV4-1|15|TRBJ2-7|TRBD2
CASSQDAGRYYEQYF
TGCGCCAGCAGCCAAGACGCCGGGAGGTACTACGAGCAGTACTTC
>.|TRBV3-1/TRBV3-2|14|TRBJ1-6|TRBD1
CASSRQGSNSPLHF
TGTGCCAGCAGTCGACAGGGATCGAATTCACCCCTCCACTTT
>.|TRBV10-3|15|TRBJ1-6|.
CAISGDIFYNSPLHF
TGTGCCATCAGTGGGGACATATTTTATAATTCACCCCTCCACTTT
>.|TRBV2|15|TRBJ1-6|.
CASRQTGGRDSPLHF
TGTGCCAGCAGACAAACGGGAGGTCGGGATTCACCCCTCCACTTT
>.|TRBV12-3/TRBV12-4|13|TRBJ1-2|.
CASSLADSGGYTF
TGTGCCAGCAGTTTAGCAGATTCTGGTGGCTACACCTTC
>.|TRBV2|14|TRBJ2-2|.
CASRPKGTTGELFF
TGTGCCAGCAGACCTAAGGGAACGACCGGGGAGCTGTTTTTT
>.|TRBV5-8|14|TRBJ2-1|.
CASSPGTDLNEQFF
TGTGCCAGCAGCCCCGGGACGGACCTTAATGAGCAGTTCTTC
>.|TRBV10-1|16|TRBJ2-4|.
CASSEDRPGAKNIQYF
TGCGCCAGCAGTGAAGACAGGCCGGGGGCCAAAAACATTCAGTACTTC
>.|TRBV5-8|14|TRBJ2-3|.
CASRPRRVTDTQYF
TGTGCCAGCCGCCCCCGGCGGGTTACAGATACGCAGTATTTT
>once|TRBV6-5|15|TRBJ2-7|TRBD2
CASILGLAGEYEQYF
TGTGCCAGCATCCTCGGACTAGCGGGAGAGTACGAGCAGTACTTC
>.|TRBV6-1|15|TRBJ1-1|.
CASSERRLGRSEAFF
TGTGCCAGCAGTGAAAGACGCTTGGGACGTTCAGAAGCTTTCTTT
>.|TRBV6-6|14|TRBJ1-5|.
CASCYRVGNQPQHF
TGTGCCAGCTGCTACAGAGTAGGCAATCAGCCCCAGCATTTT
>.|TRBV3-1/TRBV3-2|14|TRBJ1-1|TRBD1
CASSWDRGNTEAFF
TGTGCCAGCAGCTGGGACAGGGGGAACACTGAAGCTTTCTTT
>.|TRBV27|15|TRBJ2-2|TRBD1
CASRPGQKNTGELFF
TGTGCCAGCAGACCGGGACAGAAAAACACCGGGGAGCTGTTTTTT
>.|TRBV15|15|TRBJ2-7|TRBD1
CATSREGQGSDEQYF
TGTGCCACCAGCAGAGAGGGACAGGGGAGCGACGAGCAGTACTTC
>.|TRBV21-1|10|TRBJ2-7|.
CASSSYEQYF
TGTGCCAGCAGCAGCTACGAGCAGTACTTC
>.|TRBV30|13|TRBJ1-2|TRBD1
CAWSLRGLDGYTF
TGTGCCTGGAGTTTAAGGGGGCTGGATGGCTACACCTTC